These 30 T cell receptor beta chains were sequenced from one sample in a study of CD8+ T cells in alopecia areata. Treatment given: oral pan-JAK inhibitor, 5-10 mg twice daily. cDNA serving as the sequencing template came from extracted, reverse transcribed RNA. Only in-frame clones appear in the TCRdb table, and some are missing; sequencing was by immunoSEQ multiplex PCR. The repertoire holds some 190,000 clones, 60% seen once, with approximately 0.93% in the top ten. The sample consisted of CD4+ T cells sorted from blood, taken at week 24, from a patient treated with tofacitinib. Every receptor here comes from a human donor with alopecia areata.

The genes are TRBV30 and TRBJ1-2, with D maybe TRBD1 (6 bases). The V gene's germline CDR1 is GTSNPN and CDR2 SVGIG (reference sequence). V lost 1 base and J lost 5, with 17 bases in between. The CDR3 is 15 amino acids. The CDR3 loop reads CAWSEDSHPRYGYTF. The CDR3 nucleotides are TGTGCCTGGAGTGAGGACAGCCACCCTCGGTATGGCTACACCTTC.

This clone was found once. The chain recombines TRBV29-1 with TRBJ1-1, with D unclear. The ends were cut back, 5 bases at V and 4 bases at J, with 14 bases in the middle. Germline V CDR1 and CDR2: SQVTM, ANQGSEA. The CDR3 contains 13 residues. The CDR3 loop is CSVRPLVATEAFF. DNA of the CDR3: TGCAGCGTTAGACCCTTGGTGGCCACTGAAGCTTTCTTT.

This clone came up once. This chain connects TRBV7-9 to TRBJ2-2; the D is unclear. Trimming removed 5 bases at V and 5 bases at J, with 9 bases between. This CDR3 spans 13 amino acids. The germline gives CDR1 SEHNR, CDR2 FQNEAQ (reference sequence). CDR3 DNA sequence: TGTGCCAGCAGCATCATTGATACCGGGGAGCTGTTTTTT. It encodes CASSIIDTGELFF.

The J gene is TRBJ2-3, the V gene TRBV30, with a possible D match to TRBD1 (6 bases). There are 14 residues in the CDR3. Germline V gene sequence: CDR1 GTSNPN, CDR2 SVGIG (reference sequence). With 1 base removed from V and 3 bases from J, the gap between germline ends came to 11 bases. CDR3 DNA: TGTGCCTGGAGTGGAAGGGGGACGACAGATACGCAGTATTTT. It specifies CAWSGRGTTDTQYF.

This clone was detected a few times. The chain is built from TRBV29-1 and TRBJ1-1; D is unresolved. This CDR3 spans 12 amino acids. Germline loops: CDR1 SQVTM, CDR2 ANQGSEA. Trimming took 7 bases from V and 0 from J, leaving 9 bases between them. The CDR3 nucleotides read TGCAGCGGGAAGCGTATGAACACTGAAGCTTTCTTT. Its protein product is CSGKRMNTEAFF.

The chain is built from TRBV29-1 and TRBJ1-1; weak D call: TRBD1 (5 bases). The germline CDR1 and CDR2 sequences are SQVTM and ANQGSEA. There are 15 residues in the CDR3. The ends were cut back, 7 bases at V and 4 bases at J, with 22 bases in the middle. CDR3 nucleotide sequence: TGCAGCGCCTTGGTAGGGCTTCAGGGAGGCACTGAAGCTTTCTTT. As protein: CSALVGLQGGTEAFF.

The chain is built from TRBV19 and TRBJ1-2; no reliable D call. CDR3 length: 13 amino acids. Germline CDR1 LNHDA, CDR2 SQIVND (reference sequence). Trimming shortened V by 5 bases and J by 7 bases, and 14 bases separated the two germline ends. The CDR3 DNA sequence: TGTGCCAGTAGTCATGTACTCCTCCGTGGCTACACCTTC. Its translation is CASSHVLLRGYTF.

The chain couples TRBV6-6 to TRBJ1-2, with a weak D call TRBD1 (5 bases). Trimming shortened V by 1 base and J by 8 bases, and 11 bases separated the two germline ends. The CDR3 covers 13 residues. Germline V gives CDR1 MNHNY, CDR2 SVGAGI (reference sequence). The CDR3: CASSYLGEGGYTF. CDR3 sequence (DNA): TGTGCCAGCAGTTACTTAGGGGAGGGAGGCTACACCTTC.

The sample holds a few counts of this clone. This chain connects TRBV29-1 to TRBJ2-1; 8 positions agree with TRBD1. With V trimmed by 5 bases and J by 13 bases, 10 bases remained unmatched. The CDR3 length is 12 residues. Germline-derived CDR1 and CDR2 are SQVTM and ANQGSEA. The chain's CDR3 is CSVMDRVGVQFF. The DNA of the CDR3 is TGCAGCGTTATGGACAGGGTGGGAGTACAGTTCTTC.

The chain is built from TRBV6-1 and TRBJ2-7; D is perhaps TRBD2 (5 bases). Germline V lookup: CDR1 MNHNS, CDR2 SASEGT. V lost 0 bases and J 0 bases, leaving 12 bases between the germline ends. This CDR3 has 16 amino acids. The CDR3 DNA reads TGTGCCAGCAGTGAAGCTGGAGGTTGGAGCTCCTACGAGCAGTACTTC. As protein: CASSEAGGWSSYEQYF.

The chain uses TRBV7-2 and TRBJ2-2; maybe TRBD2 (5 bases). Germline values: CDR1 SGHTA, CDR2 FQGNSA. Between the trimmed V and J ends, which lost 5 bases and 1 base, there was a span of 11 bases. The length of the CDR3 is 15 residues. CDR3 DNA: TGTGCCAGCAGCCTAGTGGAGGAGAACACCGGGGAGCTGTTTTTT. Protein: CASSLVEENTGELFF.

This chain connects TRBV29-1 to TRBJ2-3; D is perhaps TRBD1 (5 bases). CDR1 is SQVTM, CDR2 ANQGSEA, per germline. The CDR3 is made up of 17 amino acids. V was clipped by 6 bases and J by 3 bases, with 25 bases between them. As DNA, the CDR3 is TGCAGCGTCCCGAACCCATATAGGGGCGTTGGAACAGATACGCAGTATTTT. This encodes CSVPNPYRGVGTDTQYF.

The gene calls are TRBV25-1 and TRBJ2-3; D is ambiguous. CDR3 length: 13 residues. Trimming took off 10 bases at V and 4 bases at J, with 15 bases between the two ends. The germline CDR1 and CDR2 sequences are MGHDK and SYGVNS. The CDR3: CATIDRVSDTQYF. CDR3 nucleotide sequence: TGTGCCACGATAGATAGGGTATCAGATACGCAGTATTTT.

This clone is termed medium-sized. CDR3 bases: TGTGCCAGCAGCTTAGAGCGCTTCACCGGGGAGCTGTTTTTT. It encodes CASSLERFTGELFF. V usage is TRBV7-2 and J usage is TRBJ2-2, with D unresolved. Germline-derived CDR1 and CDR2 are SGHTA and FQGNSA. Trimming stripped 1 base from V and 4 bases from J, with 7 bases between. The CDR3 runs to 14 residues.

The rearrangement links TRBV5-1 to TRBJ2-1, with D hard to call. CDR3 length: 11 residues. Trimming pared 1 base from V and 8 bases from J, leaving 4 bases between. Germline V gives CDR1 SGHRS, CDR2 YFSETQ. This CDR3 is CASSLTDEQFF. For the CDR3, the DNA is TGCGCCAGCAGCTTGACGGATGAGCAGTTCTTC. Based on the CDR3 plus reference TRBV5-1 and TRBJ2-1, the full variable domain is KAGVTQTPRYLIKTRGQQVTLSCSPISGHRSVSWYQQTPGQGLQFLFEYFSETQRNKGNFPGRFSGRQFSNSRSEMNVSTLELGDSALYLCASSLTDEQFFGPGTRLTVL.

The V and J genes are TRBV30 and TRBJ1-2; D is unresolved. CDR3 length: 15 residues. Trimming left V 4 bases short and J 0 bases short, with 15 bases between. The germline V gene has CDR1 GTSNPN and CDR2 SVGIG (reference sequence). The CDR3 DNA reads TGTGCCTGGACCGCCGGATGGCAGACTAACTATGGCTACACCTTC. Its protein product is CAWTAGWQTNYGYTF.

The rearrangement uses TRBV30 and TRBJ1-3; unclear D gene. V was shortened by 1 base and J by 4 bases, with 8 bases between the two germline ends. The CDR3 consists of 13 residues. The germline V gene has CDR1 GTSNPN and CDR2 SVGIG (reference sequence). CDR3 protein: CAWSGVGGNTIYF. For the CDR3, the DNA is TGTGCCTGGAGTGGGGTCGGGGGAAACACCATATATTTT.

This CDR3 is CASSLALRTATDTQYF. The CDR3 bases are TGCGCCAGCAGCTTGGCCCTAAGGACAGCCACAGATACGCAGTATTTT. The V call is TRBV5-1, the J call TRBJ2-3, with D perhaps matching TRBD1 (6 bases). From germline, CDR1 is SGHRS and CDR2 YFSETQ. V lost 0 bases and J 2 bases, leaving 13 bases between the germline ends. This CDR3 is 16 amino acids long.

The chain has TRBV5-4 and TRBJ1-2, with TRBD1 as a possible D gene (5 bases). In germline, CDR1 is SGHNT, CDR2 YYREEE (reference sequence). Trimming pared 4 bases from V and 4 bases from J, leaving 11 bases between. The CDR3 loop spans 13 amino acids. CDR3 region: CASSPGASYGYTF. In DNA form, the CDR3 reads TGTGCCAGCAGCCCCGGGGCCAGCTATGGCTACACCTTC.

V gene TRBV7-2 combines with J gene TRBJ2-7, with D possibly being TRBD1 or TRBD2 (5 bases each). Germline V gives CDR1 SGHTA, CDR2 FQGNSA. The CDR3 covers 14 residues. The ends were cut back, 4 bases at V and 2 bases at J, with 12 bases in the middle. CDR3 nucleotides: TGTGCCAGCAGCTCCACCGGGACCACCTACGAGCAGTACTTC. Protein: CASSSTGTTYEQYF.

This clone has just one count. The chain couples TRBV29-1 to TRBJ2-7; possibly TRBD1 for D (5 bases). CDR3 length: 13 amino acids. CDR1 SQVTM and CDR2 ANQGSEA come from the germline V gene. The V gene lost 6 bases and the J gene lost 2 bases, with 14 bases spanning the gap. The CDR3 reads CSVRLTATYEQYF. CDR3 DNA: TGCAGCGTGAGATTGACAGCTACCTACGAGCAGTACTTC.

The rearrangement links TRBV5-1 to TRBJ2-7, with TRBD1 matching over 8 bases. Trimming at V came to 7 bases and at J to 5 bases, leaving 2 bases not matched to a gene. The CDR3 runs 11 residues. Germline CDR1 is SGHRS and CDR2 is YFSETQ. The CDR3 DNA is TGCGCCAGCTCGACAGGGGACGAGCAGTACTTC. This translates into CASSTGDEQYF.

This clone was detected only a few times. V gene TRBV11-2 combines with J gene TRBJ2-7, with D possibly being TRBD1 (5 bases). Trimming shortened V by 2 bases and J by 2 bases, and 10 bases separated the two germline ends. CDR1 and CDR2 from the germline V gene are SGHAT and FQNNGV. The CDR3 covers 14 residues. The CDR3 region has the DNA TGTGCCAGCAGCTTACAGGGCGTTGCCTACGAGCAGTACTTC. Its translation is CASSLQGVAYEQYF.

J is TRBJ1-1 and V is TRBV5-1, with D possibly matching TRBD1 (6 bases). The CDR3 runs to 12 residues. The V end was cut by 2 bases, the J end by 7 bases, with 9 bases between. Looked up from germline, CDR1 is SGHRS and CDR2 is YFSETQ. CDR3 in DNA: TGCGCCAGCAGCTTCCAAGGGGGTGAAGCTTTCTTT. Protein: CASSFQGGEAFF.

This clone was counted many times. J is TRBJ1-6 and V is TRBV30; D remains unclear. V lost 0 bases and J 6 bases, leaving 6 bases between the germline ends. CDR3 length: 13 amino acids. Germline V lookup: CDR1 GTSNPN, CDR2 SVGIG (reference sequence). The CDR3 spells CAWSVGLNSPLHF. The CDR3 bases are TGTGCCTGGAGTGTGGGCCTTAATTCACCCCTCCACTTT.

The rearrangement links TRBV29-1 to TRBJ2-1, with D possibly being TRBD1 or TRBD2 (5 bases each). Trimming removed 7 bases from V and 8 bases from J, with 12 bases in between. CDR1 and CDR2 from the germline V gene are SQVTM and ANQGSEA. CDR3 length: 11 residues. CDR3 region: CSDQGPHEQFF. The CDR3 DNA reads TGCAGCGACCAGGGACCCCATGAGCAGTTCTTC.

The chain links TRBV4-3 to TRBJ1-2; the D gene is possibly TRBD1 (5 bases). Per the germline V gene, CDR1 is LGHNA and CDR2 is YSLEER. CDR3 length: 13 residues. Trimming stripped 6 bases from V and 2 bases from J, with 10 bases between. The CDR3 here is CASSSAGNYGYTF. The CDR3 DNA follows: TGCGCCAGCAGTTCGGCAGGGAACTATGGCTACACCTTC.

The chain recombines TRBV25-1 with TRBJ2-1; 8 bases map to TRBD1. CDR3 length equals 13 residues. CDR1 and CDR2 (germline): MGHDK, SYGVNS. V lost 1 base to trimming and J lost 12 bases; unmatched junction nucleotides: 5. The CDR3 DNA reads as TGTGCCAGCAGTGAATCCTGGGGGACAGGGCAGTTCTTC. Protein product: CASSESWGTGQFF.

The J gene is TRBJ1-4, the V gene TRBV18; no firm D call. The CDR3 has 14 amino acids. Trimming shortened V by 6 bases and J by 5 bases, and 13 bases separated the two germline ends. Germline assignment: CDR1 KGHSH and CDR2 LQKENI. The CDR3 DNA reads TGTGCCAGCTCCGACGGACTGTCGAATGAAAAACTGTTTTTT. It specifies CASSDGLSNEKLFF.

The V call is TRBV30, the J call TRBJ1-2; 7 bases align to TRBD1. V trimming: 3 bases; J trimming: 1 base; junction bases outside the gene matches: 11. The length of the CDR3 is 16 residues. Germline CDR1 and CDR2: GTSNPN and SVGIG (reference sequence). In nucleotides, the CDR3 is TGTGCCTGGAGCCCCGGAGGGACAGCTTTTAACTATGGCTACACCTTC. Its translation is CAWSPGGTAFNYGYTF.